The source of this TCR beta chain is a study of OX40 agonist ivuxolimab in advanced cancers. Study in general: The patients got ivuxolimab, which is an agonistic anti-OX40 (CD134) antibody.

No patient had autoimmune disease or received systemic immunosuppression. General study points: CD8+ T cells averaged more expanded clones than CD4+.

Here immunoSEQ multiplex PCR was the method, and the copy in TCRdb shows in-frame clones only, minus some. In the table there are more than 50,000 clones, 85% of which are singletons. Comments on this clone: What it binds is unknown.

V was pared by 5 bases and J by 6 bases, with 13 bases of the junction left unmatched. Germline-derived CDR1 and CDR2 are SGHTA and FQGTGA. This CDR3 region has 16 residues. Sample: CD4+ or CD8+ T cells sorted from blood, taken in a trial of the OX40 agonist ivuxolimab. The V and J genes are TRBV7-3 and TRBJ2-1; 7 bases match TRBD2. This clonotype originated in an adult with an advanced solid tumor such as melanoma, head and neck, liver or kidney cancer. CDR3 sequence reads: CASSLRGGRALNEQFF. DNA of the CDR3: TGTGCCAGCAGCCTCCGGGGAGGGAGGGCCCTCAATGAGCAGTTCTTC. The whole variable domain, filled in from reference TRBV7-3 and TRBJ2-1, reads GAGVSQTPSNKVTEKGKYVELRCDPISGHTALYWYRQSLGQGPEFLIYFQGTGAADDSGLPNDRFFAVRPEGSVSTLKIQRTERGDSAVYLCASSLRGGRALNEQFFGPGTRLTVL.